The rows below give T cell receptor beta chains drawn from one sample of a study of type 1 regulatory T cells. TCRdb fed the reads into MiXCR, producing one record per CDR3 protein. The sample has 60,000 to 70,000 distinct CDR3 sequences; 63% are singletons. Which antigens these TCRs recognize remains unknown. Sequencing was done on a sample of cultured T cells, either the whole culture or a sorted T cell fraction (not recorded which). These receptors came from a human donor in good health. CDR3s include the opening cysteine and the closing phenylalanine or tryptophan. The order of the fields is J gene, clone size, V gene, D gene, CDR3 DNA, CDR3 protein. A D gene is named only where the DNA matches it firmly. Rows give clone size only sometimes, using once, few, many, or a class for an expanded clone.

J gene: TRBJ2-7
clone size: NA
V gene: TRBV27
D gene: NA
CDR3 DNA: TGTGCCAGCCCTAGCGAGGTTTCCTACGAGCAGTACTTC
CDR3 protein: CASPSEVSYEQYF

J gene: TRBJ2-1
clone size: NA
V gene: TRBV5-1
D gene: NA
CDR3 DNA: TGCGCCAGCAGCTTGGACCTGAATCGACGGGGCGAGCAGTTCTTC
CDR3 protein: CASSLDLNRRGEQFF

J gene: TRBJ2-7
clone size: NA
V gene: TRBV7-2
D gene: NA
CDR3 DNA: TGTGCCAGCAGTCCTACACCCTACGAGCAGTACTTC
CDR3 protein: CASSPTPYEQYF

J gene: TRBJ2-1
clone size: once
V gene: TRBV6-2/TRBV6-3
D gene: NA
CDR3 DNA: TGTGCCAGCAGTTCCCTTCGTTGGGAGTTCTTC
CDR3 protein: CASSSLRWEFF

J gene: TRBJ1-3
clone size: NA
V gene: TRBV20-1
D gene: TRBD1
CDR3 DNA: TGCAGTGCTGGAATTCAGGGGGCTTCTGGAAACACCATATATTTT
CDR3 protein: CSAGIQGASGNTIYF

J gene: TRBJ1-2
clone size: NA
V gene: TRBV7-2
D gene: NA
CDR3 DNA: TGTGCCAGCAGCTTAGACAGGGCTCATGGCTACACCTTC
CDR3 protein: CASSLDRAHGYTF

J gene: TRBJ1-3
clone size: few
V gene: TRBV18
D gene: NA
CDR3 DNA: TGTGCCAGCTCACCAGACGGAAACACCATATATTTT
CDR3 protein: CASSPDGNTIYF

J gene: TRBJ2-2
clone size: NA
V gene: TRBV4-2
D gene: NA
CDR3 DNA: TGTGCCAGCAGCCCCAGCACCGGGGCGGGATACACCGGGGAGCTGTTTTTT
CDR3 protein: CASSPSTGAGYTGELFF

J gene: TRBJ2-1
clone size: NA
V gene: TRBV3-1
D gene: NA
CDR3 DNA: TGTGCCAGCAGCTTCTCCAGGGAAAATGAGCAGTTCTTC
CDR3 protein: CASSFSRENEQFF

J gene: TRBJ2-3
clone size: few
V gene: TRBV7-2
D gene: TRBD2
CDR3 DNA: TGTGCCAGCACGTCGCGGGGAGGGTTCACAGATACGCAGTATTTT
CDR3 protein: CASTSRGGFTDTQYF

J gene: TRBJ1-1
clone size: once
V gene: TRBV5-1
D gene: TRBD1
CDR3 DNA: TGCGCCAGCAGCTTTCGCGCCGGACAGGACACTGAAGCTTTCTTT
CDR3 protein: CASSFRAGQDTEAFF

J gene: TRBJ2-1
clone size: once
V gene: TRBV5-1
D gene: TRBD2
CDR3 DNA: TGCGCCAGCAGCTTGGCCTTCGCGGGAGGGCCTGGCAATGAGCAGTTCTTC
CDR3 protein: CASSLAFAGGPGNEQFF

J gene: TRBJ2-3
clone size: many
V gene: TRBV29-1
D gene: NA
CDR3 DNA: TGCAGCGGTTCCGGGACACCTGCGGTAGATACGCAGTATTTT
CDR3 protein: CSGSGTPAVDTQYF

J gene: TRBJ2-2
clone size: medium-sized
V gene: TRBV18
D gene: TRBD2
CDR3 DNA: TGTGCCAGCTCACCAACGCTAGCGGGGTCCACCGGGGAGCTGTTTTTT
CDR3 protein: CASSPTLAGSTGELFF

J gene: TRBJ2-7
clone size: NA
V gene: TRBV7-2
D gene: NA
CDR3 DNA: TGTGCCAGCAGCGATACCTACGAGCAGTACTTC
CDR3 protein: CASSDTYEQYF

J gene: TRBJ2-1
clone size: NA
V gene: TRBV5-4
D gene: NA
CDR3 DNA: TGTGCCAGCAGCTTGGAGGTTTCAAGCTCCTACAATGAGCAGTTCTTC
CDR3 protein: CASSLEVSSSYNEQFF

J gene: TRBJ2-3
clone size: NA
V gene: TRBV5-8
D gene: NA
CDR3 DNA: TGTGCCAGTAGCTTGGCCTTCGCCACAGATACGCAGTATTTT
CDR3 protein: CASSLAFATDTQYF

J gene: TRBJ2-2
clone size: NA
V gene: TRBV10-3
D gene: TRBD2
CDR3 DNA: TGTGCCATCAGTGGGGGATCGGGACTAGCTATTCGCGGGGAGCTGTTTTTT
CDR3 protein: CAISGGSGLAIRGELFF

J gene: TRBJ2-7
clone size: few
V gene: TRBV5-1
D gene: TRBD2
CDR3 DNA: TGCGCCAGCAGCTTGGACATAGCGGGGTACGAGCAGTACTTC
CDR3 protein: CASSLDIAGYEQYF

J gene: TRBJ2-1
clone size: NA
V gene: TRBV6-5
D gene: TRBD2
CDR3 DNA: TGTGCCAGCAGTTCGGGGGGTTCATGGAATGAGCAGTTCTTC
CDR3 protein: CASSSGGSWNEQFF

J gene: TRBJ1-2
clone size: NA
V gene: TRBV7-2
D gene: NA
CDR3 DNA: TGTGCCAGCAGCTTATTACGCACAACAGCGATCTATGGCTACACCTTC
CDR3 protein: CASSLLRTTAIYGYTF

J gene: TRBJ1-2
clone size: NA
V gene: TRBV12-3/TRBV12-4
D gene: NA
CDR3 DNA: TGTGCCAGCAGTTTATCTAACTATGGCTACACCTTC
CDR3 protein: CASSLSNYGYTF

J gene: TRBJ1-2
clone size: NA
V gene: TRBV29-1
D gene: NA
CDR3 DNA: TGCAGCGTTGTTGCGGACGGCTACACCTTC
CDR3 protein: CSVVADGYTF

J gene: TRBJ2-5
clone size: few
V gene: TRBV3-1
D gene: TRBD1
CDR3 DNA: TGTGCCAGCAGCCATTCGACAGGGGTAGAGACCCAGTACTTC
CDR3 protein: CASSHSTGVETQYF

J gene: TRBJ2-1
clone size: few
V gene: TRBV6-1
D gene: NA
CDR3 DNA: TGTGCCAGCAGTGAAGCTGGGGAGCAGTTCTTC
CDR3 protein: CASSEAGEQFF

J gene: TRBJ2-7
clone size: NA
V gene: TRBV29-1
D gene: NA
CDR3 DNA: TGCAGCGTTTACGGAGGGGTTTCGGACGAGCAGTACTTC
CDR3 protein: CSVYGGVSDEQYF

J gene: TRBJ2-5
clone size: once
V gene: TRBV5-4
D gene: NA
CDR3 DNA: TGTGCCAGCAGCTTGGATTCAGCCCAAGAGACCCAGTACTTC
CDR3 protein: CASSLDSAQETQYF

J gene: TRBJ2-7
clone size: NA
V gene: TRBV20-1
D gene: TRBD2
CDR3 DNA: TGCAGTGCTCCGCTAGCGGGAGGATCTTACGAGCAGTACTTC
CDR3 protein: CSAPLAGGSYEQYF

J gene: TRBJ2-3
clone size: NA
V gene: TRBV27
D gene: NA
CDR3 DNA: TGTGCCAGCAGTTTAGTCGGGACCCTCACAGATACGCAGTATTTT
CDR3 protein: CASSLVGTLTDTQYF

J gene: TRBJ2-3
clone size: few
V gene: TRBV4-1
D gene: NA
CDR3 DNA: TGCGCCAGCAGCCAAGATCGGGGGTTTCGCGATACGCAGTATTTT
CDR3 protein: CASSQDRGFRDTQYF

J gene: TRBJ2-6
clone size: NA
V gene: TRBV6-1
D gene: NA
CDR3 DNA: TGTGCCAGCCGCCTCTATGGTTCGGGAGCTGGGGCCAACGTCCTGACTTTC
CDR3 protein: CASRLYGSGAGANVLTF

J gene: TRBJ2-7
clone size: NA
V gene: TRBV10-3
D gene: TRBD1
CDR3 DNA: TGTGCCATCAGTGTAGGGCAGGGGGCTCCCTACGAGCAGTACTTC
CDR3 protein: CAISVGQGAPYEQYF

J gene: TRBJ2-7
clone size: NA
V gene: TRBV6-2/TRBV6-3
D gene: NA
CDR3 DNA: TGTGCCACCGTCGGTGACTACGAGCAGTACTTC
CDR3 protein: CATVGDYEQYF

J gene: TRBJ1-1
clone size: few
V gene: TRBV6-5
D gene: NA
CDR3 DNA: TGTGCCAGCAACATGAGGAAAAACACTGAAGCTTTCTTT
CDR3 protein: CASNMRKNTEAFF

J gene: TRBJ2-2
clone size: NA
V gene: TRBV12-3/TRBV12-4
D gene: NA
CDR3 DNA: TGTGCCAGCAGGGGGCGGGTTCCCGGGGAGCTGTTTTTT
CDR3 protein: CASRGRVPGELFF

J gene: TRBJ2-1
clone size: NA
V gene: TRBV5-4
D gene: NA
CDR3 DNA: TGTGCCAGCAGCTTGGGTGGGTTCCTCAATGAGCAGTTCTTC
CDR3 protein: CASSLGGFLNEQFF

J gene: TRBJ2-7
clone size: once
V gene: TRBV15
D gene: NA
CDR3 DNA: TGTGCCACCAGCAGAGATCGGACATCCAAACGACCCTACGAGCAGTACTTC
CDR3 protein: CATSRDRTSKRPYEQYF

J gene: TRBJ1-3
clone size: NA
V gene: TRBV12-3/TRBV12-4
D gene: NA
CDR3 DNA: TGTGCCAGCAGTTCCCAGATAGGGGAAAACACCATATATTTT
CDR3 protein: CASSSQIGENTIYF

J gene: TRBJ2-7
clone size: NA
V gene: TRBV12-3/TRBV12-4
D gene: NA
CDR3 DNA: TGTGCCAGCAGTCCTGGACAGTCCTACGAGCAGTACTTC
CDR3 protein: CASSPGQSYEQYF

J gene: TRBJ2-5
clone size: NA
V gene: TRBV29-1
D gene: NA
CDR3 DNA: TGCAGCGTTGTGGACAGGGGGCGCCGGGAAAGACTAGCGGGAGCTTTGGAGACCCAGTACTTC
CDR3 protein: CSVVDRGRRERLAGALETQYF

J gene: TRBJ2-7
clone size: NA
V gene: TRBV20-1
D gene: TRBD2
CDR3 DNA: TGCAGTGCTAGCCCTAGCGGGCTCTCCTACGAGCAGTACTTC
CDR3 protein: CSASPSGLSYEQYF

J gene: TRBJ1-5
clone size: NA
V gene: TRBV6-2/TRBV6-3
D gene: NA
CDR3 DNA: TGTGCCAGCAGATCTGCCGGGAATCAGCCCCAGCATTTT
CDR3 protein: CASRSAGNQPQHF

J gene: TRBJ2-5
clone size: NA
V gene: TRBV19
D gene: TRBD1
CDR3 DNA: TGTGCCAGTAGTACTCCGGGACAGGGCCAAGAGACCCAGTACTTC
CDR3 protein: CASSTPGQGQETQYF

J gene: TRBJ2-1
clone size: NA
V gene: TRBV6-1
D gene: TRBD1
CDR3 DNA: TGTGCCAGCAGGTACGGGACAGCATACAACCATGAGCAGTTCTTC
CDR3 protein: CASRYGTAYNHEQFF

J gene: TRBJ2-1
clone size: NA
V gene: TRBV5-5
D gene: NA
CDR3 DNA: TGTGCCAGCACCCTCTTCACCCTGGACTTCTCGGGCGAGCAGTTCTTC
CDR3 protein: CASTLFTLDFSGEQFF

J gene: TRBJ2-3
clone size: NA
V gene: TRBV20-1
D gene: TRBD2
CDR3 DNA: TGCAGTGCTAGGGGACTAGCGGGAGTCCGAGATACGCAGTATTTT
CDR3 protein: CSARGLAGVRDTQYF

J gene: TRBJ1-2
clone size: few
V gene: TRBV11-2
D gene: TRBD1
CDR3 DNA: TGTGCCAGCAGCCCAATAACCTTCGGACAGGGAAACTATGGCTACACCTTC
CDR3 protein: CASSPITFGQGNYGYTF

J gene: TRBJ2-5
clone size: few
V gene: TRBV5-1
D gene: NA
CDR3 DNA: TGCGCCAGCAGCCAGGAGGGTACCCAGTACTTC
CDR3 protein: CASSQEGTQYF

J gene: TRBJ2-5
clone size: NA
V gene: TRBV20-1
D gene: NA
CDR3 DNA: TGCAGTGCTGGAAGGGGGACCCAGTACTTC
CDR3 protein: CSAGRGTQYF

J gene: TRBJ2-1
clone size: NA
V gene: TRBV6-5
D gene: TRBD2
CDR3 DNA: TGTGCCAGCAGTTACGGGCAGGGAGGGGAGCAGTTCTTC
CDR3 protein: CASSYGQGGEQFF

J gene: TRBJ2-7
clone size: NA
V gene: TRBV6-2/TRBV6-3
D gene: TRBD1
CDR3 DNA: TGTGCCAGCGAACAGGGGAACGAGCAGTACTTC
CDR3 protein: CASEQGNEQYF

J gene: TRBJ2-1
clone size: NA
V gene: TRBV28
D gene: TRBD1
CDR3 DNA: TGTGCCAGCAGTCCCTCAGGGGGAATCGATGAGCAGTTCTTC
CDR3 protein: CASSPSGGIDEQFF